This T cell receptor beta chain was captured by sequencing in a study of radiotherapy plus CTLA-4 blockade in lung cancer. The study, taken as a whole, reports: Expansion in blood of tumor-derived TCR clones was seen after radiotherapy plus ipilimumab.

Germline V gene sequence: CDR1 MGHDK, CDR2 SYGVNS. The CDR3 runs to 12 residues. The junction had 1 base not matched to a gene; V was cut back by 6 bases and J by 3 bases. The method was immunoSEQ multiplex PCR; TCRdb's version includes in-frame clones alone and lacks a portion of them. The sample includes roughly 86,000 clones, around 86% of them seen just once. The study gave focal radiation plus ipilimumab CTLA-4 blockade to patients with chemo-refractory metastatic non-small-cell lung cancer. Note on this clone: As yet, its antigen is unknown.

The material sequenced was peripheral blood, taken from a patient treated with radiotherapy plus ipilimumab. The TCR originated in a human donor with non-small cell lung cancer who had stable disease on radiotherapy plus ipilimumab. The V and J genes are TRBV25-1 and TRBJ1-1, with 7 bases matching TRBD1. CDR3 sequence reads: CASRTGDTEAFF. The CDR3 bases are TGTGCCAGCAGAACAGGGGACACTGAAGCTTTCTTT.